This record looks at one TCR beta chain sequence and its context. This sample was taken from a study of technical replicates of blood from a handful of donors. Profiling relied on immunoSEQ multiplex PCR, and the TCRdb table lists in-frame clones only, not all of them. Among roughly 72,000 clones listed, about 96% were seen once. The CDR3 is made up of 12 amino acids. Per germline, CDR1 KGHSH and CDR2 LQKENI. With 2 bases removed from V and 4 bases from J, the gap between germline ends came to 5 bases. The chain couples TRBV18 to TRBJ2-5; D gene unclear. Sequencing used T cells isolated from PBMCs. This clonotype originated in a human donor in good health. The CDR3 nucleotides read TGTGCCAGCTCACCATCAGGAGAGACCCAGTACTTC. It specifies CASSPSGETQYF.